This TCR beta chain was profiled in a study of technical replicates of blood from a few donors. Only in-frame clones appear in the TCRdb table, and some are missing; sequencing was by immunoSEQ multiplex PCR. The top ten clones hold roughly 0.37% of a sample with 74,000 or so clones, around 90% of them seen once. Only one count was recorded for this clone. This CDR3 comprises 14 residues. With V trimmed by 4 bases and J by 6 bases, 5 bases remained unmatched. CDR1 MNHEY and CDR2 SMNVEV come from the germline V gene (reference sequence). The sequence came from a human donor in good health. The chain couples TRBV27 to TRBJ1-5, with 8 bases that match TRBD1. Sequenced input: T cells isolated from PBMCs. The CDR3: CASSWTGSRQPQHF. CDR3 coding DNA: TGTGCCAGCAGTTGGACAGGGTCACGTCAGCCCCAGCATTTT.